Shown below are 19 T cell receptor beta chains from a single sample sequenced in a study of blood T cell repertoires in COVID-19. Profiled with immunoSEQ multiplex PCR; TCRdb holds only in-frame clones, not every one. The sample holds 26,000 or so clones, around two thirds seen once. Sequenced input: peripheral blood. These receptors came from a man between 60 and 75 years old with active or convalescent COVID-19.

The chain couples TRBV30 to TRBJ2-5; D is ambiguous. CDR3 length: 13 residues. Germline loops: CDR1 GTSNPN, CDR2 SVGIG (reference sequence). V was pared by 2 bases and J by 1 base, with 8 bases between. Here the CDR3 reads CAWSLTLQETQYF. The CDR3 region has the DNA TGTGCCTGGAGTCTCACTCTCCAAGAGACCCAGTACTTC. The full variable domain, rest sourced from reference TRBV30 and TRBJ2-5, is SQTIHQWPATLVQPVGSPLSLECTVEGTSNPNLYWYRQAAGRGLQLLFYSVGIGQISSEVPQNLSASRPQDRQFILSSKKLLLSDSGFYLCAWSLTLQETQYFGPGTRLLVL.

The chain joins TRBV6-5 to TRBJ1-4, with unresolved D. V was shortened by 8 bases and J by 2 bases, with 12 bases between the two germline ends. The CDR3 sequence is 14 residues long. CDR1 is MNHEY, CDR2 SVGAGI, per germline. CDR3 protein: CASDSASTNEKLFF. The CDR3 DNA reads TGTGCCAGCGACTCTGCGTCGACTAATGAAAAACTGTTTTTT.

The chain joins TRBV4-1 to TRBJ2-7, with D perhaps TRBD2 (5 bases). The CDR3 totals 17 residues. The germline V gene encodes CDR1 MGHRA and CDR2 YSYEKL. V lost 4 bases to trimming and J lost 5 bases, with 24 bases between them. CDR3 sequence: CASSPPSRAGSTNEQYF. Written as DNA, the CDR3 is TGCGCCAGCAGCCCCCCCTCGAGGGCAGGATCAACCAACGAGCAGTACTTC.

The V call is TRBV6-6, the J call TRBJ2-6; TRBD1 matches 10 bases. From germline, CDR1 is MNHNY and CDR2 SVGAGI (reference sequence). CDR3 length: 15 residues. V lost 8 bases and J lost 1; bases outside the gene matches: 2. The chain's CDR3 is CASLDRGSGANVLTF. DNA for the CDR3: TGTGCCAGCTTGGACAGGGGGTCTGGGGCCAACGTCCTGACTTTC.

This clone was seen a handful of times. The chain links TRBV5-6 to TRBJ1-3; D might be TRBD1 (6 bases). In germline, CDR1 is SGHDT, CDR2 YYEEEE. V shed 4 bases and J shed 0 bases, with 23 bases lying between them. The CDR3 is 19 residues long. CDR3 residues: CASSLREAGAYISGNTIYF. The CDR3 DNA reads TGTGCCAGCAGCCTCAGGGAAGCGGGGGCCTACATCTCTGGAAACACCATATATTTT.

The chain employs TRBV30 and TRBJ2-1; 10 bases map to TRBD2. Germline CDR1 GTSNPN, CDR2 SVGIG (reference sequence). The J segment lost 4 bases and the V segment lost 5 bases, leaving 2 bases of the junction unmatched. This CDR3 contains 13 residues. The CDR3 loop reads CAWEREGYNEQFF. In DNA, the CDR3 is TGTGCCTGGGAGCGGGAGGGGTACAATGAGCAGTTCTTC.

This clone has more than one count but fewer than ten. The CDR3: CASSQGLAGPYEQYF. In DNA, the CDR3 is TGCGCCAGCAGCCAAGGACTAGCGGGTCCCTACGAGCAGTACTTC. The chain has TRBV4-1 and TRBJ2-7, with TRBD2 matching over 10 bases. The V segment lost 1 base and the J segment 2 bases; nucleotides outside the gene matches: 2. Germline loops: CDR1 MGHRA, CDR2 YSYEKL. The CDR3 sequence is 15 residues long.

The chain uses TRBV9 and TRBJ1-2, with 7 bases identical to TRBD1. There are 15 residues in the CDR3. The V gene end was trimmed by 3 bases and the J gene end by 6 bases; junction bases not matched to a gene: 11. In germline, CDR1 is SGDLS, CDR2 YYNGEE. CDR3 loop: CASSGEVRDSDGYTF. Here the CDR3 DNA reads TGTGCCAGCAGCGGAGAAGTCCGGGACAGTGATGGCTACACCTTC.

This chain joins TRBV2 and TRBJ2-7; TRBD2 matches at 10 bases. V shed 2 bases and J 2 bases; nucleotides not matched to a gene: 6. Per the germline V gene, CDR1 is SNHLY and CDR2 is FYNNEI. The CDR3 is made up of 16 amino acids. CDR3 amino acids: CASSETSLAGAYEQYF. The CDR3, as DNA: TGTGCCAGCAGTGAAACGTCCCTAGCGGGGGCCTACGAGCAGTACTTC.

This clone showed up just a few times. The chain combines TRBV5-1 with TRBJ2-2; 7 nucleotides align to TRBD2. CDR1 and CDR2 from the germline V gene are SGHRS and YFSETQ. V trimming: 4 bases; J trimming: 8 bases; junction bases outside the gene matches: 8. The CDR3 is made up of 14 amino acids. The CDR3 sequence is CASSPVTSRGELFF. Here the CDR3 DNA reads TGCGCCAGCAGCCCCGTGACTAGCAGGGGGGAGCTGTTTTTT. Using reference TRBV5-1 and TRBJ2-2 for the parts outside the CDR3, the full variable domain is KAGVTQTPRYLIKTRGQQVTLSCSPISGHRSVSWYQQTPGQGLQFLFEYFSETQRNKGNFPGRFSGRQFSNSRSEMNVSTLELGDSALYLCASSPVTSRGELFFGEGSRLTVL.

CDR3: CASSQGTGTLTTDTQYF. The CDR3 nucleotides are TGCGCCAGCAGCCAAGGGACCGGGACTTTAACCACAGATACGCAGTATTTT. The V call is TRBV4-1, the J call TRBJ2-3, with D possibly matching TRBD2 (6 bases). With 1 base removed from V and 2 bases from J, the gap between germline ends came to 16 bases. The CDR3 consists of 17 residues. Germline V gene data show CDR1 as MGHRA and CDR2 as YSYEKL.

This rearrangement joins TRBV9 to TRBJ2-2; 8 nucleotides line up with TRBD2. CDR3 size: 17 residues. Per germline, CDR1 SGDLS and CDR2 YYNGEE. With V trimmed by 1 base and J by 4 bases, 9 bases remained unmatched. The CDR3 reads CASSVTPGLETTGELFF. CDR3 nucleotides: TGTGCCAGCAGCGTAACCCCGGGACTAGAAACCACCGGGGAGCTGTTTTTT. Variable domain in full (rest from reference TRBV9 and TRBJ2-2): DSGVTQTPKHLITATGQRVTLRCSPRSGDLSVYWYQQSLDQGLQFLIQYYNGEERAKGNILERFSAQQFPDLHSELNLSSLELGDSALYFCASSVTPGLETTGELFFGEGSRLTVL.

The rearrangement joins TRBV6-5 to TRBJ2-1; a possible D gene is TRBD1 (5 bases). Deletions cut 6 bases from V and 0 bases from J, with 12 bases between. Germline CDR1 reads MNHEY; CDR2 reads SVGAGI. The CDR3 is made up of 15 amino acids. CDR3: CASRQGVTSYNEQFF. DNA of the CDR3: TGTGCCAGCAGGCAAGGGGTTACCTCCTACAATGAGCAGTTCTTC.

The chain has TRBV5-4 and TRBJ1-1; 12 positions match TRBD1. The CDR3 runs 14 residues. The trim removed 0 bases at V and 11 bases at J, leaving 5 bases unmatched. Germline V lookup: CDR1 SGHNT, CDR2 YYREEE (reference sequence). The CDR3 bases are TGTGCCAGCAGCTTGGTGCGGGACAGGGGGCCGGCTTTCTTT. The encoded protein is CASSLVRDRGPAFF.

The count of this clone is one. The rearrangement uses TRBV2 and TRBJ1-1; D unclear. Trimming cost V 9 bases and J 8 bases, with 10 bases left between them. From germline, CDR1 is SNHLY and CDR2 FYNNEI. The length of the CDR3 is 10 residues. CDR3: CARLPGEAFF. Here the CDR3 DNA reads TGTGCCAGATTACCGGGGGAAGCTTTCTTT.

The V gene is TRBV7-9, the J gene TRBJ2-3; TRBD2 matches at 8 bases. With V trimmed by 2 bases and J by 4 bases, 2 bases remained unmatched. The CDR3 runs to 14 residues. Germline V gives CDR1 SEHNR, CDR2 FQNEAQ (reference sequence). CDR3 in amino acids: CASSLPGRADTQYF. CDR3 coding DNA: TGTGCCAGCAGCTTACCCGGGAGGGCAGATACGCAGTATTTT.

V is TRBV3-1 (or the pseudogene TRBV3-2) and J is TRBJ1-4; TRBD1 might be the D (6 bases). In germline, CDR1 is LGHDT, CDR2 YNNKEL (reference sequence). Trimming left V 3 bases short and J 8 bases short, with 13 bases between. The CDR3 sequence is 14 residues long. CDR3 in amino acids: CASSQVGQYEKLFF. The CDR3 DNA is TGTGCCAGCAGCCAGGTAGGACAGTACGAAAAACTGTTTTTT.

J is TRBJ1-6 and V is TRBV5-4, with 8 bases fitting TRBD1. Per the germline V gene, CDR1 is SGHNT and CDR2 is YYREEE (reference sequence). This CDR3 contains 17 residues. V shed 1 base, J shed 6 bases, and the junction held 9 bases outside the gene matches. Here the CDR3 reads CASSLPGQGGGNSPLHF. CDR3 bases: TGTGCCAGCAGCTTGCCCGGACAGGGTGGGGGTAATTCACCCCTCCACTTT.

In its sample, this clone ranks as medium-sized. The V call is TRBV10-3, the J call TRBJ1-1, with a tentative D call TRBD1 (5 bases). The CDR3 is 14 amino acids. Germline CDR1 ENHRY, CDR2 SYGVKD. Trimming left V 7 bases short and J 0 bases short, with 12 bases between. DNA of the CDR3: TGTGCCATCACTCTGGGGCAGATGAACACTGAAGCTTTCTTT. Translating it yields CAITLGQMNTEAFF.